One and the same sample provided the 18 T cell receptor beta chains below, sequenced in a study of control samples from healthy donors and cancer patients (TCRdb year 2020). The method behind the library was the immunoSEQ multiplex PCR assay. This is the immuneACCESS table as TCRdb keeps it, with only in-frame sequences that have V and J called. A part of the clones is gone; compared with another copy, unresolved V genes explain less than half, and the rest is unexplained. This sample comprises 100,000 to 130,000 clones, 70% to 85% of them detected only once. The ten largest make up about 7% of the sample. Input material: blood. The receptors originated from a man between 18 and 29 years old in good health.

This clone was seen more than once but under ten times. This chain uses TRBV6-5 with TRBJ2-5; 13 bases align to TRBD2. The CDR3 runs 15 residues. Germline CDR1 reads MNHEY; CDR2 reads SVGAGI. V lost 7 bases and J lost 4; bases outside the gene matches: 6. The CDR3 region is CASNLLAGGPETQYF. The CDR3 DNA reads as TGTGCCAGCAACTTACTAGCGGGGGGGCCAGAGACCCAGTACTTC.

The V and J genes are TRBV29-1 and TRBJ2-6, with 10 bases matching TRBD1. V was pared by 6 bases and J by 17 bases, with 13 bases of the junction left unmatched. Germline V gives CDR1 SQVTM, CDR2 ANQGSEA. This CDR3 region has 13 residues. The CDR3 loop reads CSVTSGTGAAMTF. CDR3 in DNA: TGCAGCGTAACCTCCGGGACAGGGGCCGCAATGACTTTC.

This chain connects TRBV19 to TRBJ2-1, with TRBD1 matching over 8 bases. This CDR3 comprises 13 residues. J lost 16 bases, V lost 1 base, and 9 bases had no gene match. Germline V gene sequence: CDR1 LNHDA, CDR2 SQIVND (reference sequence). CDR3: CASSIGYGQGQFF. The CDR3, as DNA: TGTGCCAGTAGTATAGGGTACGGACAGGGCCAATTCTTC.

The chain recombines TRBV5-1 with TRBJ2-7; D tentatively fits TRBD1 or TRBD2 (5 bases each). The V end was cut by 0 bases, the J end by 3 bases, with 16 bases between. This CDR3 is built from 16 residues. Germline-derived CDR1 and CDR2 are SGHRS and YFSETQ. The CDR3 is CASSLAVIRDDYEQYF. As DNA, the CDR3 is TGCGCCAGCAGCTTGGCCGTCATAAGGGACGACTACGAGCAGTACTTC. Complete variable domain (other parts from reference TRBV5-1 and TRBJ2-7): KAGVTQTPRYLIKTRGQQVTLSCSPISGHRSVSWYQQTPGQGLQFLFEYFSETQRNKGNFPGRFSGRQFSNSRSEMNVSTLELGDSALYLCASSLAVIRDDYEQYFGPGTRLTVT.

The V gene is TRBV7-9, the J gene TRBJ1-6, with 7 nucleotides matching TRBD1. CDR3 length equals 15 residues. V gave up 1 base and J gave up 6 bases; unmatched junction bases: 3. Germline values: CDR1 SEHNR, CDR2 FQNEAQ (reference sequence). CDR3 in amino acids: CASSLGSGGNSPLHF. The CDR3 DNA is TGTGCCAGCAGCTTAGGTTCAGGGGGTAATTCACCCCTCCACTTT.

The rearrangement uses TRBV11-3 and TRBJ2-1, with D maybe TRBD1 (5 bases). Trimming took off 1 base at V and 7 bases at J, with 23 bases between the two ends. CDR3 length: 18 residues. Germline loops: CDR1 SGHNT, CDR2 YENEEA. CDR3 nucleotide sequence: TGTGCCAGCAGCTTAGCACCCTTCGAAGGAATCAACAGGAATGAGCAGTTCTTC. It codes for CASSLAPFEGINRNEQFF.

This clone was picked up one time. This rearrangement joins TRBV5-4 to TRBJ2-7; TRBD2 is a possible D gene (6 bases). The germline V and J ends were trimmed by 4 bases and 4 bases, with 12 bases remaining between them. The CDR3 has 13 amino acids. From germline, CDR1 is SGHNT and CDR2 YYREEE (reference sequence). CDR3 DNA sequence: TGTGCCAGCAGCGATGGTGGGGGGTACGAGCAGTACTTC. It is translated as CASSDGGGYEQYF.

This rearrangement joins TRBV19 to TRBJ2-7; no clear D gene. Trimming cost V 1 base and J 0 bases, with 7 bases left between them. The CDR3 has 14 amino acids. Germline V gene sequence: CDR1 LNHDA, CDR2 SQIVND (reference sequence). The CDR3 protein is CASSIALNSYEQYF. The CDR3 DNA is TGTGCCAGTAGTATAGCACTGAACTCCTACGAGCAGTACTTC.

This sequence joins TRBV3-1 (or the pseudogene TRBV3-2) and TRBJ1-5, with D unclear. The CDR3 has 12 amino acids. CDR1 and CDR2 (germline): LGHDT, YNNKEL (reference sequence). Trimming took 1 base from V and 6 from J, leaving 4 bases between them. The CDR3 coding sequence is TGTGCCAGCAGCCAAGGTTCTCAGCCCCAGCATTTT. As protein: CASSQGSQPQHF.

The chain has TRBV6-6 and TRBJ1-2; 7 bases are a match to TRBD1. The CDR3 totals 14 residues. The ends lost 5 bases at V and 8 bases at J; junction bases unmatched: 11. Germline V gives CDR1 MNHNY, CDR2 SVGAGI (reference sequence). Here the CDR3 reads CASSIQTGMVGYTF. As DNA, the CDR3 is TGTGCCAGCAGTATACAGACAGGGATGGTGGGCTACACCTTC.

V is TRBV19 and J is TRBJ1-5; 8 bases line up with TRBD1. Germline lookup yields CDR1 LNHDA and CDR2 SQIVND (reference sequence). This CDR3 region has 17 residues. V was pared by 4 bases and J by 7 bases, with 15 bases of the junction left unmatched. For the CDR3, the DNA is TGTGCCAGTAGTAGCCCCAGGGGGCAGACCCCTCACCAGCCCCAGCATTTT. Its translation: CASSSPRGQTPHQPQHF.

This rearrangement joins TRBV6-5 to TRBJ1-3, with D uncertain. From germline, CDR1 is MNHEY and CDR2 SVGAGI. Trimming stripped 0 bases from V and 3 bases from J, with 9 bases between. This CDR3 is 15 amino acids long. The CDR3 protein is CASSYSSAVGNTIYF. CDR3 nucleotides: TGTGCCAGCAGTTACTCCTCCGCGGTTGGAAACACCATATATTTT.

This rearrangement joins TRBV12-3 or TRBV12-4 to TRBJ2-3; D possibly corresponds to TRBD2 (5 bases). Deletions cut 6 bases from V and 6 bases from J, with 13 bases between. The CDR3 is made up of 13 amino acids. CDR3: CASSSPPGDTQYF. CDR3 DNA sequence: TGTGCCAGCAGCTCTCCCCCGGGGGATACGCAGTATTTT.

This clone has a single count. The chain links TRBV11-2 to TRBJ1-1; no clear D. The CDR3 extends over 14 amino acids. The germline V gene encodes CDR1 SGHAT and CDR2 FQNNGV. Trimming left V 4 bases short and J 4 bases short, with 13 bases between. CDR3 coding DNA: TGTGCCAGCAGCTCCCCCCGGGGAGGCACTGAAGCTTTCTTT. Translated: CASSSPRGGTEAFF.

The chain is built from TRBV7-9 and TRBJ2-4, with 8 positions matching TRBD2. CDR3 length: 16 amino acids. Germline values: CDR1 SEHNR, CDR2 FQNEAQ (reference sequence). V was pared by 8 bases and J by 2 bases, with 11 bases of the junction left unmatched. The CDR3, as DNA: TGTGCCAGCTCCCCCCGGGGGGGCGTTTCCAAAAACATTCAGTACTTC. This encodes CASSPRGGVSKNIQYF.

V gene TRBV24-1 combines with J gene TRBJ1-2, with 11 bases lining up with TRBD1. Unmatched junction bases numbered 5, after V lost 2 bases and J lost 7 bases. CDR1 is KGHDR, CDR2 SFDVKD, per germline. The CDR3 is 15 amino acids. For the CDR3, the DNA is TGTGCCACCAGTGATTCGGACAGGGGGCAGGGTGGCTACACCTTC. It codes for CATSDSDRGQGGYTF.

This chain's CDR3 is CASSEDVPEAFF. The CDR3 nucleotides read TGTGCCAGCAGTGAAGATGTTCCCGAAGCTTTCTTT. The V gene is TRBV2, the J gene TRBJ1-1; D not resolved. V was shortened by 1 base and J by 8 bases, with 8 bases between the two germline ends. The CDR3 runs to 12 residues. Germline values: CDR1 SNHLY, CDR2 FYNNEI.

The rearrangement links TRBV19 to TRBJ2-7; maybe TRBD2 (5 bases). This CDR3 has 16 residues. The germline V gene has CDR1 LNHDA and CDR2 SQIVND (reference sequence). The germline V and J ends were trimmed by 5 bases and 5 bases, with 22 bases remaining between them. This CDR3 reads CASSAKRLNPWHEQYV. CDR3 sequence (DNA): TGTGCCAGTAGTGCAAAGAGACTAAATCCGTGGCACGAGCAGTACGTC.